These 3 T cell receptor beta chains came from one sample sequenced in a study of neurological immune-mediated disorders. TCRdb analysed the 5' RACE reads with MiXCR anew, one entry per CDR3 protein. The sample includes tens of thousands of distinct CDR3 sequences, 12% to 15% of them seen just once. Time point indicated: longitudinal time-point 1 (baseline). The sequenced sample consisted of PBMCs. These receptors all come from a female donor with HTLV-1-associated myelopathy (HAM/TSP).

This clonotype has ten or more counts. The genes are TRBV5-1 and TRBJ1-1; D may be TRBD1 (5 bases). Germline CDR1 SGHRS, CDR2 YFSETQ. Trimming shortened V by 2 bases and J by 9 bases, and 8 bases separated the two germline ends. CDR3 length equals 11 residues. As DNA, the CDR3 is TGCGCCAGCAGCTTACAGGACCAAGCTTTCTTT. Encoded protein: CASSLQDQAFF.

The table lists this clonotype with many counts. The rearrangement joins TRBV7-2 to TRBJ1-5, with D uncertain. Germline V lookup: CDR1 SGHTA, CDR2 FQGNSA. This CDR3 is built from 16 residues. Trimming left V 5 bases short and J 1 base short, with 15 bases between. DNA for the CDR3: TGTGCCAGCAGCGAGAAGGGAGGGCGGAGCAATCAGCCCCAGCATTTT. This encodes CASSEKGGRSNQPQHF.

This clonotype was observed many times. V gene TRBV12-3 or TRBV12-4 combines with J gene TRBJ1-5; tentative D call: TRBD1 (6 bases). CDR3 length: 13 residues. Trimming removed 1 base at V and 5 bases at J, with 6 bases between. Here the CDR3 reads CASSLEGDQPQHF. Here the CDR3 DNA reads TGTGCCAGCAGTTTAGAGGGGGATCAGCCCCAGCATTTT.